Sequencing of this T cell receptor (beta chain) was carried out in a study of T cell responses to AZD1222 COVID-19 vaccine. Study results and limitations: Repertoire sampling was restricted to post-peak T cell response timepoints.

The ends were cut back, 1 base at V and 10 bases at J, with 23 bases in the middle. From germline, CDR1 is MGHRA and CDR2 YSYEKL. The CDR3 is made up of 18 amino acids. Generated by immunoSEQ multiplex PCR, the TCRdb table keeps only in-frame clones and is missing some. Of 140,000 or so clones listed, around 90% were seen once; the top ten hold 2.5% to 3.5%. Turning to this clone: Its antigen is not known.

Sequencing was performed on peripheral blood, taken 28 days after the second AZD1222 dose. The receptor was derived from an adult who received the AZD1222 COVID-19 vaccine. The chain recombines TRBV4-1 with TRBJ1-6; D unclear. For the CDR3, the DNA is TGCGCCAGCAGCCAAGTAGGTCGTGTGAAGGATAATATCTCACCCCTCCACTTT. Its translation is CASSQVGRVKDNISPLHF.